The 27 T cell receptor beta chains listed next were all sequenced from one sample in a study of blood T cell repertoires in COVID-19. Method: immunoSEQ multiplex PCR; TCRdb's copy keeps in-frame clones and lacks some. The sample has fewer than 150,000 clones; about 90% are singletons. Sequenced sample: peripheral blood. These receptors were obtained from a woman aged 70-85 years with acute or convalescent COVID-19.

The chain employs TRBV27 and TRBJ1-3, with 7 bases that match TRBD1. The CDR3 extends over 16 amino acids. V lost 6 bases and J lost 3; bases outside the gene matches: 11. Germline V CDR1 and CDR2: MNHEY, SMNVEV (reference sequence). The CDR3 loop is CASRRTGSVRGNTIYF. In DNA, the CDR3 is TGTGCCAGCAGAAGGACAGGTTCCGTCCGTGGAAACACCATATATTTT.

CDR3 nucleotides: TGTGCCAGCTCCCCGAGTCTGACGGGGACTAATGAAAAACTGTTTTTT. This codes for CASSPSLTGTNEKLFF. The chain is built from TRBV18 and TRBJ1-4; no firm D call. The CDR3 extends over 16 amino acids. Trimming pared 6 bases from V and 2 bases from J, leaving 16 bases between. Per germline, CDR1 KGHSH and CDR2 LQKENI.

The CDR3: CASSARRARTDTQYF. The CDR3 region has the DNA TGTGCCAGTAGTGCCAGGAGGGCCCGCACAGATACGCAGTATTTT. This chain links TRBV19 with TRBJ2-3; D possibly corresponds to TRBD2 (6 bases). Germline CDR1 is LNHDA and CDR2 is SQIVND (reference sequence). Trimming shortened V by 5 bases and J by 1 base, and 13 bases separated the two germline ends. The CDR3 consists of 15 residues.

J is TRBJ1-6 and V is TRBV5-1, with D maybe TRBD1 (5 bases). The V end lost 1 base, the J end lost 10 bases, and 18 bases lay between the germline ends. This CDR3 has 16 amino acids. Germline loops: CDR1 SGHRS, CDR2 YFSETQ. The CDR3 here is CASSLRDRGTGSPLHF. Written as DNA, the CDR3 is TGCGCCAGCAGCTTGAGGGATCGGGGGACTGGCTCACCCCTCCACTTT.

The chain couples TRBV5-1 to TRBJ2-3; 7 nucleotides align to TRBD1. The V and J ends lost 4 bases and 2 bases, in that order; junction bases with no gene match: 4. CDR1 is SGHRS, CDR2 YFSETQ, per germline. The CDR3 length is 14 residues. CDR3 coding DNA: TGCGCCAGCAGCAAGGGACAGACCACAGATACGCAGTATTTT. Protein sequence: CASSKGQTTDTQYF.

The V and J genes are TRBV3-1 (or the pseudogene TRBV3-2) and TRBJ1-1; 10 nucleotides agree with TRBD1. The CDR3 totals 15 residues. Per the germline V gene, CDR1 is LGHDT and CDR2 is YNNKEL (reference sequence). V lost 1 base, J lost 4 bases, and 3 bases stayed unmatched. The chain's CDR3 is CASSQAWTGGTEAFF. The CDR3 DNA reads as TGTGCCAGCAGCCAAGCGTGGACAGGGGGCACTGAAGCTTTCTTT.

The CDR3 reads CASSEGSTGAGETQYF. CDR3 nucleotide sequence: TGTGCCAGCAGTGAAGGAAGCACAGGGGCCGGGGAGACCCAGTACTTC. The chain recombines TRBV6-1 with TRBJ2-5, with 7 bases matching TRBD1. CDR3 size: 16 residues. V shed 1 base and J 5 bases; nucleotides not matched to a gene: 10. Germline lookup yields CDR1 MNHNS and CDR2 SASEGT.

The genes are TRBV7-2 and TRBJ1-2, with D hard to call. V lost 0 bases and J lost 7, with 12 bases in between. The CDR3 loop spans 14 amino acids. Germline V gene data show CDR1 as SGHTA and CDR2 as FQGNSA. The CDR3 DNA follows: TGTGCCAGCAGCTTAGCCCCGCCAACCGGTGGCTACACCTTC. It encodes CASSLAPPTGGYTF.

V usage is TRBV3-1 (or the pseudogene TRBV3-2) and J usage is TRBJ2-3; D gene uncertain. Germline V gene data show CDR1 as LGHDT and CDR2 as YNNKEL (reference sequence). The CDR3 sequence is 14 residues long. The V and J ends lost 0 bases and 6 bases respectively, with 10 bases between them. The CDR3 region has the DNA TGTGCCAGCAGCCAAGATTCAGGATGGGATACGCAGTATTTT. Translated, it gives CASSQDSGWDTQYF.

The chain employs TRBV19 and TRBJ1-2; weak D call: TRBD1 (6 bases). Trimming took 10 bases from V and 7 from J, leaving 19 bases between them. CDR1 and CDR2 (germline): LNHDA, SQIVND (reference sequence). The length of the CDR3 is 13 residues. DNA of the CDR3: TGTGCCACCTACATTCCAGGGGAAGTTGGCTACACCTTC. Protein: CATYIPGEVGYTF. The full variable domain, rest sourced from reference TRBV19 and TRBJ1-2, is DGGITQSPKYLFRKEGQNVTLSCEQNLNHDAMYWYRQDPGQGLRLIYYSQIVNDFQKGDIAEGYSVSREKKESFPLTVTSAQKNPTAFYLCATYIPGEVGYTFGSGTRLTVV.

The rearrangement uses TRBV6-6 and TRBJ2-7, with 10 bases fitting TRBD1. The CDR3 sequence is 14 residues long. Germline V gene lookup returns CDR1 MNHNY and CDR2 SVGAGI (reference sequence). Trimming at V came to 6 bases and at J to 5 bases, leaving 7 bases not matched to a gene. The CDR3 region has the DNA TGTGCCAGCAGACCCGGGGACAGGGGCGACGAGCAGTACTTC. Amino acids: CASRPGDRGDEQYF.

This chain uses TRBV2 with TRBJ2-3; weak D call: TRBD2 (6 bases). With 11 bases removed from V and 1 base from J, the gap between germline ends came to 16 bases. CDR3 length equals 14 residues. CDR1 and CDR2 from the germline V gene are SNHLY and FYNNEI. This chain's CDR3 is CASGRRQRTDTQYF. CDR3 DNA: TGTGCCTCGGGGAGGAGACAGCGCACAGATACGCAGTATTTT.

This chain links TRBV6-5 with TRBJ2-7, with D uncertain. The V gene's germline CDR1 is MNHEY and CDR2 SVGAGI. CDR3 length equals 14 residues. The V gene lost 2 bases and the J gene lost 0 bases, with 8 bases spanning the gap. As DNA, the CDR3 is TGTGCCAGCAGTTACGTGTCAGGCTCCTACGAGCAGTACTTC. It specifies CASSYVSGSYEQYF.

The chain employs TRBV9 and TRBJ1-2; TRBD1 matches at 7 bases. Looked up from germline, CDR1 is SGDLS and CDR2 is YYNGEE. This CDR3 has 16 residues. The V segment lost 0 bases and the J segment 2 bases; nucleotides outside the gene matches: 7. The CDR3 DNA follows: TGTGCCAGCAGCGTAGAGGACAGGCCATACAACTATGGCTACACCTTC. Protein sequence: CASSVEDRPYNYGYTF.

The chain employs TRBV29-1 and TRBJ1-1; D possibly corresponds to TRBD1 (5 bases). Germline lookup yields CDR1 SQVTM and CDR2 ANQGSEA. The V gene lost 3 bases and the J gene lost 4 bases, with 15 bases spanning the gap. The CDR3 is 14 residues long. CDR3 nucleotides: TGCAGCGTTGATGCAGGGCCCCGTGTCACTGAAGCTTTCTTT. Residues: CSVDAGPRVTEAFF.

This clone was recorded only once. The V call is TRBV15, the J call TRBJ1-3, with D perhaps matching TRBD1 (6 bases). V lost 3 bases, J lost 2 bases, and 14 bases lay in between. This CDR3 has 16 amino acids. The germline gives CDR1 LNHNV, CDR2 YYDKDF (reference sequence). In nucleotides, the CDR3 is TGTGCCACCAGCAGGGAATCAGGGGCTCCTGGAAACACCATATATTTT. Its translation: CATSRESGAPGNTIYF.

The genes are TRBV5-1 and TRBJ1-2; 8 nucleotides align to TRBD1. Germline values: CDR1 SGHRS, CDR2 YFSETQ. CDR3 length equals 16 residues. V trimming: 0 bases; J trimming: 6 bases; junction bases outside the gene matches: 10. The CDR3 nucleotides read TGCGCCAGCAGCTTGGATGGAGGACAGGGTGGAAATGGCTACACCTTC. Translation gives CASSLDGGQGGNGYTF.

Remarks on this clone: The junction shows a germline mismatch at one end, possibly a read error. V gene TRBV11-1 combines with J gene TRBJ2-1; D is possibly TRBD2 (6 bases). This CDR3 is built from 11 residues. Looked up from germline, CDR1 is SGHAT and CDR2 is FQDESV (reference sequence). CDR3 in DNA: TGTGCCAGCAGTGGGGGGACTGCGCCCCTCTTC. It encodes CASSGGTAPLF.

The rearrangement joins TRBV27 to TRBJ2-3, with D unclear. The CDR3 has 12 amino acids. CDR1 and CDR2 from the germline V gene are MNHEY and SMNVEV (reference sequence). V was trimmed by 6 bases and J by 0 bases, leaving 4 bases between them. The CDR3 coding sequence is TGTGCCAGCAGACTAAGCACAGATACGCAGTATTTT. This codes for CASRLSTDTQYF.

This chain connects TRBV2 to TRBJ1-2; tentatively, D is TRBD1 (5 bases). Trimming stripped 3 bases from V and 4 bases from J, with 15 bases between. The CDR3 runs 15 residues. CDR1 and CDR2 from the germline V gene are SNHLY and FYNNEI. The CDR3 loop reads CASSDFRGYLYGYTF. CDR3 nucleotides: TGTGCCAGCAGTGATTTTCGGGGGTACCTCTATGGCTACACCTTC.

CDR3 sequence: CASSPPGQGGYGYTF. The CDR3 DNA reads as TGTGCCAGCTCACCCCCTGGACAGGGTGGATATGGCTACACCTTC. The rearrangement links TRBV18 to TRBJ1-2; 8 bases are shared with TRBD1. The ends lost 3 bases at V and 5 bases at J; junction bases unmatched: 8. Germline V gene sequence: CDR1 KGHSH, CDR2 LQKENI. The CDR3 is 15 amino acids.

The V call is TRBV6-5, the J call TRBJ2-1; the match to TRBD2 covers 8 bases. Looked up from germline, CDR1 is MNHEY and CDR2 is SVGAGI. V lost 6 bases and J lost 5; bases outside the gene matches: 9. The CDR3 has 15 residues. The CDR3 here is CASRGSGGPNNEQFF. In nucleotides, the CDR3 is TGTGCCAGCAGGGGGAGCGGGGGACCGAACAATGAGCAGTTCTTC.

With regard to this clone: One end of the junction varies from germline; a read error may be responsible. The rearrangement links TRBV12-3 or TRBV12-4 to TRBJ2-1, with TRBD1 matching over 12 bases. The CDR3 totals 13 residues. The CDR3 region is CASSPPSGTGGIF. The CDR3 DNA sequence: TGTGCCAGCAGTCCACCCTCCGGGACAGGGGGCATCTTC.

The V and J genes are TRBV27 and TRBJ2-7; no clear D gene. V lost 5 bases to trimming and J lost 6 bases, with 14 bases between them. The V gene's germline CDR1 is MNHEY and CDR2 SMNVEV (reference sequence). The CDR3 runs to 13 residues. CDR3 protein: CASSPSTLGEQYF. The CDR3 DNA is TGTGCCAGCAGTCCCTCCACCCTCGGCGAGCAGTACTTC.

This clone showed up just once. This chain links TRBV5-6 with TRBJ2-5, with a possible D match to TRBD2 (7 bases). Germline-derived CDR1 and CDR2 are SGHDT and YYEEEE. This CDR3 comprises 12 residues. Trimming took 4 bases from V and 6 from J, leaving 10 bases between them. Written as DNA, the CDR3 is TGTGCCAGCAGCCCCGGGGGGCAGACCCAGTACTTC. As protein: CASSPGGQTQYF.

This clone was picked up a small number of times. The chain has TRBV19 and TRBJ1-4, with D uncertain. Germline lookup yields CDR1 LNHDA and CDR2 SQIVND (reference sequence). Trimming stripped 3 bases from V and 6 bases from J, with 8 bases between. The CDR3 consists of 13 residues. The CDR3 DNA follows: TGTGCCAGTAGTATGCTCCAGGATGAAAAACTGTTTTTT. Its translation: CASSMLQDEKLFF.

This clone was seen a few times. The rearrangement uses TRBV21-1 and TRBJ1-5; the table calls TRBD1, which could not be checked here. TRBV21-1 is marked as a pseudogene. The CDR3 consists of 20 residues. CDR3 region: CASSKSPQEGAGYSNQPQHF. The CDR3 coding sequence is TGTGCCAGCAGCAAATCCCCGCAAGAGGGGGCGGGTTATAGCAATCAGCCCCAGCATTTT.